This T cell receptor beta chain was sequenced in a study of T cells in Graves' hyperthyroidism and ophthalmopathy. General study findings and limits: Appearing also in blood were most of the thyroid clonotypes expanded above 0.001.

This CDR3 spans 14 amino acids. Looked up from germline, CDR1 is MNHEY and CDR2 is SMNVEV (reference sequence). The V end lost 3 bases, the J end lost 4 bases, and 10 bases lay between the germline ends. The investigators amplified TCR beta CDR3 regions from RNA transcripts. Researchers ran a first-round RT-PCR on the TCR CDR3 using the HTBI primer set. One entry per CDR3 protein, called by TCRdb with MiXCR from the multiplex PCR reads. Counted here are about 270,000 distinct CDR3 sequences, about 25% occurring once; the ten biggest clones make up roughly 40%. Each diagnosis drew on symptoms, thyroxine, TRAb, thyroid ultrasound and orbital computed tomography findings. The PBMCs had their origin in roughly 10 ml of fresh peripheral blood. In this sample, this clonotype turned up many times. The target antigen is unknown.

This sequence was found in a middle-aged woman with Graves' ophthalmopathy. Material for sequencing was blood. The chain employs TRBV27 and TRBJ1-5, with D possibly matching TRBD1 (5 bases). The CDR3 coding sequence is TGTGCCAGCAGTTTTCGGGGGAGGAATCAGCCCCAGCATTTT. It yields the protein CASSFRGRNQPQHF.